Given below is one TCR beta chain in context. This record belongs to a study of blood T cell repertoires in COVID-19. Study-wide context: Material from acute and convalescent COVID-19 was sourced from the United States, Italy and Spain.

As handled by the study authors: Cell counts per sample came from amplifying reference gene primers. Profiling relied on immunoSEQ multiplex PCR, and the TCRdb table lists in-frame clones only, not all of them. V, J and clone size are those of that table, while D and trimming were read from the DNA. Counted here are 300,000 to 350,000 clones, 85% to 95% occurring once; the ten biggest clones make up 3.9%. Everyone who took part was roughly 18 to 89 years old, and they came from 24 US areas. Within 2 weeks before study entry, exposed participants met a COVID-19 case. The specimen was PBMCs or T cells enriched from blood (not recorded which). This clonotype was obtained from a woman between 25 and 40 years old who had been exposed to COVID-19.

The CDR3 here is CSVEGGPAAMNTEAFF. In DNA, the CDR3 is TGCAGCGTTGAAGGGGGCCCGGCAGCTATGAACACTGAAGCTTTCTTT. The rearrangement joins TRBV29-1 to TRBJ1-1, with D tentatively TRBD1 (5 bases). CDR1 and CDR2 from the germline V gene are SQVTM and ANQGSEA. V was cut by 1 base and J by 0 bases, with 15 bases left in between. The CDR3 is made up of 16 amino acids.